Here is one TCR beta chain with its context. Its specificity is unknown. These data are taken from a study of cytomegalovirus exposure and HLA in healthy donors. Study-wide results and caveats: Presence/absence analyses assumed roughly uniform sequencing depth across donors, which may not hold. TCR association rates varied by HLA locus in a later analysis, with DRB1 highest and HLA-C lowest.

In the PCR, 60 Vbeta and 13 Jbeta primers were used. Only in-frame clones appear in the TCRdb table, and some are missing; sequencing was by immunoSEQ multiplex PCR. The repertoire holds some 150,000 clones, with about 86% as singletons. CDR3 length equals 16 residues. After removal of 6 bases from V and 4 bases from J, the junction contained 11 bases not matched to a gene. CDR1 is SGHNT and CDR2 is YYREEE in the germline V gene (reference sequence). V gene TRBV5-4 combines with J gene TRBJ1-2; 11 bases map to TRBD1. The sequencing sample was made of PBMCs. The sequence was obtained from a man aged 35-49 years in good health and CMV-seropositive. For the CDR3, the DNA is TGTGCCAGCACCCTGGACAGGGGGCATGGTATCTATGGCTACACCTTC. Translating gives CASTLDRGHGIYGYTF.